This TCR beta chain was recorded in a study of cytomegalovirus exposure and HLA in healthy donors. Study-wide results and caveats: In a later analysis, a missense DCLRE1C variant was linked to TCR beta V- and J-gene trimming. The investigators catalogued 180 or so TCR beta chains as cytomegalovirus-associated.

To note about this clone: What it recognizes is unknown.

The V end lost 5 bases, the J end lost 0 bases, and 23 bases lay between the germline ends. Germline assignment: CDR1 LNHDA and CDR2 SQIVND (reference sequence). This CDR3 is 19 amino acids long. 13 Jbeta primers and 60 Vbeta primers were used for the PCR. The repertoire was sequenced with immunoSEQ multiplex PCR; TCRdb's copy has only in-frame clones and lacks some. The sample has some 140,000 clones; 66% are singletons. The study sampled nominally healthy donors, though unrecorded immune exposures were likely. The chain couples TRBV19 to TRBJ2-4; TRBD1 might be the D (6 bases). Sequenced sample: PBMCs. The TCR sequence derives from a human donor in good health. The CDR3 sequence is CASSVSTVQGILAKNIQYF. CDR3 DNA: TGTGCCAGTAGTGTCTCAACCGTACAGGGAATATTAGCCAAAAACATTCAGTACTTC.